What follows is one T cell receptor beta chain and its context. The specificity of this receptor is unknown. There are no base qualities to consult, and no much larger clone falls within one base. The collaborating institutions used their own protocols to collect whole blood in K2EDTA tubes. For TCRbeta analysis, collaborators shipped samples in one of three forms: frozen whole blood, isolated PBMCs, or DNA extracted from either of those sample types. The immunoSEQ Assay, a bias-controlled multiplex PCR, was used to amplify TCRbeta CDR3 regions from genomic DNA. The original pipeline was this. The number of nucleated cells in each sample was estimated by amplification of reference gene primers within the assay. To quantify the absolute abundance of each unique TCRbeta CDR3 rearrangement, sequence reads were collapsed and filtered. Productive Simpson clonality was computed per sample as the square root of Simpson's diversity index over productive rearrangements. TCRdb limited this immuneACCESS table to in-frame rearrangements with V and J called. A share of clones is missing; checked studies link under half to unresolved V genes, and the rest is unexplained. V and J calls and clone size are those listed in that table; D and trimming were worked out from the DNA. For this sample there are 200,000 to 250,000 clones; about 91% appear just once. Together, the top ten hold more than 0.95% of the sample.

This entry is derived from a study of blood T cell repertoires in COVID-19 (TCRdb year 2020). Some background on the complete study: Collaborator samples came from the United States, Italy and Spain and covered acute and convalescent phases of COVID-19. The material from the prospective study consisted of cDNA or gDNA derived from T cells, B-cell-depleted T cells, or PBMCs. Deeply sampled blood TCRbeta repertoires from subjects exposed to, actively infected with, or recovered from COVID-19 were included in the dataset. A freely available public database, intended as a resource for researchers studying the immune response to SARS-CoV-2, is where the repertoires were released. Samples came from the ongoing ImmuneRACE study (first 160 participants) plus 1,254 subjects from 6 global collaborators. Sample metadata almost always included a de-identified subject ID, COVID-19 status, age in years and sex. Where HLA class I and class II types were available, the types were taken from metadata supplied by the sample provider, not from assay-based typing.

Based on the germline V gene, the CDR1 and CDR2 sequences are MDHEN and SYDVKM. Reading from cysteine to phenylalanine, the CDR3 counts 14 amino acids. Just CDR3 DNA is preserved here, 42 bases in frame from base 1. Clipping removes 5 bases from V and 7 bases from J, with 7 as the unmatched junction base count. Overall results and qualifications from the work: The quantity of clinical and demographic metadata differed by source and by participant and was supplied without curation.

The clonotype originates from a man aged 25-40 years with acute or convalescent COVID-19. The sequencing sample was made of peripheral blood. Rearrangement joined TRBV28 to TRBJ1-2, and 10 junctional nucleotides match TRBD1. The DNA sequence is TGTGCCAGCAGTCCGGGACAGGGGTCCGGTGGCTACACCTTC. Its coded protein is CASSPGQGSGGYTF.